This T cell receptor beta chain was documented in a study of T cells in Graves' hyperthyroidism and ophthalmopathy. Study information: Initial diagnosis, before any treatment, was when peripheral blood was collected.

This clonotype has at least ten counts. Authors of the study amplified TCR beta CDR3 regions from RNA transcripts. When the TCR CDR3 underwent first-round RT-PCR, the HTBI primer set was used. Using its own MiXCR run on the multiplex PCR reads, TCRdb lists one record per CDR3 protein. The data show 250,000 or so distinct CDR3 sequences, 13% to 15% seen once. This CDR3 contains 15 residues. V dropped 5 bases and J dropped 2; count of bases not matched to a gene: 6. CDR1 and CDR2 (germline): MNHEY, SMNVEV (reference sequence). The chain has TRBV27 and TRBJ1-2; TRBD1 aligns across 9 bases. The sequenced material came from blood. This sequence was found in a woman aged 50 to 65 with Graves' hyperthyroidism that later progressed to Graves' ophthalmopathy. CDR3 DNA sequence: TGTGCCAGCAGTCGGGGGACAGGGACGAACTATGGCTACACCTTC. Translating it yields CASSRGTGTNYGYTF.